Presented here are 5 T cell receptor beta chains from one specimen sequenced in a study of radiation and T cells in renal cell carcinoma. Profiled with immunoSEQ multiplex PCR; TCRdb holds only in-frame clones, not every one. The sample holds about 88,000 clones, about 88% seen once. Time point here: baseline pretreatment blood. This sample's treatment: 15 Gy SBRT to primary tumor, nephrectomy 4 weeks later. This specimen was blood, taken from a patient whose treatment included radiotherapy and nephrectomy. The receptors were gathered from a man between 50 and 59 years old with renal cell carcinoma.

The rearrangement uses TRBV27 and TRBJ2-2; TRBD2 aligns across 7 bases. This CDR3 has 17 residues. The V and J ends lost 8 bases and 2 bases, in that order; junction bases with no gene match: 14. CDR1 MNHEY and CDR2 SMNVEV come from the germline V gene (reference sequence). The CDR3 DNA follows: TGTGCCAGCTCCCTAGGGGTGGCGGGGGACAACACCGGGGAGCTGTTTTTT. Its protein product is CASSLGVAGDNTGELFF.

DNA for the CDR3: TGTGCCAGCAGTGAATGGAATAGCGGAGCTTACAATGAGCAGTTCTTC. Residues: CASSEWNSGAYNEQFF. The chain recombines TRBV2 with TRBJ2-1, with D possibly TRBD2 on 6 matching bases. CDR3 size: 16 residues. Deletions cut 2 bases from V and 4 bases from J, with 15 bases between. The germline V gene has CDR1 SNHLY and CDR2 FYNNEI.

This clone was observed a few times. The genes are TRBV2 and TRBJ1-2, with 7 bases matching TRBD1. CDR1 SNHLY and CDR2 FYNNEI come from the germline V gene. There are 11 residues in the CDR3. Trimming removed 7 bases from V and 9 bases from J; junction bases left unmatched: 5. The CDR3 DNA sequence: TGTGCCAGCAATACGGGACAGAGCTACACCTTC. Encoded protein: CASNTGQSYTF.

V usage is TRBV28 and J usage is TRBJ2-7; a possible D gene is TRBD1 (5 bases). Trimming shortened V by 3 bases and J by 5 bases, and 14 bases separated the two germline ends. Germline V gene sequence: CDR1 MDHEN, CDR2 SYDVKM. CDR3 length equals 14 residues. CDR3 nucleotides: TGTGCCAGCAGTTTTGATCTACAGGTCCACGAGCAGTACTTC. Its translation: CASSFDLQVHEQYF.

V gene TRBV11-2 combines with J gene TRBJ2-3, with TRBD1 identical over 7 bases. J lost 5 bases, V lost 2 bases, and 7 bases had no gene match. The CDR3 sequence is 15 residues long. Per germline, CDR1 SGHAT and CDR2 FQNNGV. The CDR3 DNA is TGTGCCAGCAGCTTATTGATTTCAGGGGGAGATACGCAGTATTTT. Translated: CASSLLISGGDTQYF.